This TCR beta chain emerged from a study of control samples from healthy donors and cancer patients (dated by TCRdb to about 2020). To prepare the library, the immunoSEQ multiplex PCR assay was applied. This immuneACCESS table, as held by TCRdb, lists in-frame sequences with V and J called but not all clones. Of the missing ones, under half trace to an unresolved V gene in checked studies; the others have no known cause. The sample data list approximately 100,000 clones, and roughly 83% of these were observed just once. The top ten hold roughly 40% of the sample. V gives up 5 bases and J gives up 3 bases, and the segment between their germline ends measures 11 bases. Counted from cysteine to phenylalanine, this CDR3 has 14 amino acids. Of all the DNA, just the CDR3 is kept, 42 bases in frame from base 1. CDR1 and CDR2 were assigned from the germline V gene (reference sequence) as SEHNR and FQNEAQ.

For this clone: Its antigen specificity is not known. It has no much larger one-base neighbor in the sample; base qualities were not kept.

The sequence came from an older man with lung cancer. The chain links TRBV7-9 with TRBJ1-3; the D region possibly corresponds to TRBD1 (5 bases align). Sequences were obtained from PBMCs. The bases are TGTGCCAGCAGCCCCCAGGGTGTTGGAAACACCATATATTTT. The encoded protein is CASSPQGVGNTIYF.